Sequencing of this TCR beta chain was carried out in a study of blood T cell repertoires in COVID-19. The repertoire was sequenced with immunoSEQ multiplex PCR; TCRdb's copy has only in-frame clones and lacks some. This sample yields more than 300,000 clones, of which around 90% are seen a single time; roughly 3% belongs to the top ten. Germline assignment: CDR1 MNHEY and CDR2 SMNVEV (reference sequence). CDR3 length: 12 amino acids. Trimming removed 2 bases at V and 2 bases at J, with 4 bases between. The table lists this clone with many counts. The chain recombines TRBV27 with TRBJ2-7; D is unresolved. Material for sequencing was peripheral blood. The TCR was taken from a woman between 18 and 30 years old who had recovered from COVID-19. The CDR3 sequence is CASSLQTYEQYV. DNA for the CDR3: TGTGCCAGCAGTTTACAAACCTACGAGCAGTACGTC.